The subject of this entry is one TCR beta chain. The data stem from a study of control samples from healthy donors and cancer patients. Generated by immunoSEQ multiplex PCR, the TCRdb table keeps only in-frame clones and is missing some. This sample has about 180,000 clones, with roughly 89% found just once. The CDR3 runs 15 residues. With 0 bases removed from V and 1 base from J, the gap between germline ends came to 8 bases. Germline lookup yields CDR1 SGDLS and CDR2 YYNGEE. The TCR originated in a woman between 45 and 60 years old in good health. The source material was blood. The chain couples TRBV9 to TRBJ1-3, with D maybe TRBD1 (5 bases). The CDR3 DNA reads TGTGCCAGCAGCGTAGATGGGGGATCTGGAAACACCATATATTTT. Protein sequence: CASSVDGGSGNTIYF.